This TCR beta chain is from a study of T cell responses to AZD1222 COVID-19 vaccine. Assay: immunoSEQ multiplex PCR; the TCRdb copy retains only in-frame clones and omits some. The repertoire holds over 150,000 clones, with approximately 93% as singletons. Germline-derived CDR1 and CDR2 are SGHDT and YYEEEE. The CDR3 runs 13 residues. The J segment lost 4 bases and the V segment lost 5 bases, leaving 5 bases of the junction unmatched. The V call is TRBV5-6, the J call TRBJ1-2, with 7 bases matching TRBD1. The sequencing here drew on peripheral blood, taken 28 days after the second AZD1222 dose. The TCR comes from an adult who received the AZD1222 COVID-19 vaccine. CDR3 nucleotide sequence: TGTGCCAGCAGAACGACAGGGCCCTATGGCTACACCTTC. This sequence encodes CASRTTGPYGYTF. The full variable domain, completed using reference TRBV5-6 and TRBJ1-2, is DAGVTQSPTHLIKTRGQQVTLRCSPKSGHDTVSWYQQALGQGPQFIFQYYEEEERQRGNFPDRFSGHQFPNYSSELNVNALLLGDSALYLCASRTTGPYGYTFGSGTRLTVV.